The 19 T cell receptor beta chains listed next were all sequenced from one sample in a study of shared clonotypes between healthy human individuals. Libraries were prepared by immunoSEQ multiplex PCR; TCRdb keeps only in-frame clonotypes and omits some of them. The repertoire holds some 2,000,000 clones, with over 85% as singletons. The sequenced sample consisted of naive CD4+ T cells sorted from blood. Subset of the sample: CD45RA+ positively selected. All receptors derive from a man in his late teens or twenties in good health.

The chain carries TRBV9 and TRBJ2-5, with 9 bases that match TRBD1. Losses at the gene ends were 2 bases for V and 3 bases for J; bases not matched to a gene: 5. Germline V gene sequence: CDR1 SGDLS, CDR2 YYNGEE. The CDR3 totals 15 residues. The CDR3 nucleotides are TGTGCCAGCAGCGTCCTACAGGGGGCGAAAGAGACCCAGTACTTC. Amino acid sequence: CASSVLQGAKETQYF.

The chain carries TRBV5-1 and TRBJ2-3; maybe TRBD2 (7 bases). Deletions cut 6 bases from V and 5 bases from J, with 13 bases between. Germline V gene data show CDR1 as SGHRS and CDR2 as YFSETQ. The CDR3 has 13 amino acids. CDR3 nucleotide sequence: TGCGCCAGCAAGGCGGGGGCAGAAGATACGCAGTATTTT. Translated: CASKAGAEDTQYF. The entire variable domain, with the rest obtained from reference TRBV5-1 and TRBJ2-3, is as follows: KAGVTQTPRYLIKTRGQQVTLSCSPISGHRSVSWYQQTPGQGLQFLFEYFSETQRNKGNFPGRFSGRQFSNSRSEMNVSTLELGDSALYLCASKAGAEDTQYFGPGTRLTVL.

The rearrangement uses TRBV19 and TRBJ1-4, with TRBD1 matching 7 bases. The CDR3 has 16 amino acids. V shed 3 bases, J shed 5 bases, and the junction held 9 bases outside the gene matches. Germline loops: CDR1 LNHDA, CDR2 SQIVND (reference sequence). CDR3 protein: CASSISTRGYNEKLFF. The CDR3 DNA reads TGTGCCAGTAGTATTTCGACCAGGGGGTACAATGAAAAACTGTTTTTT.

This clone was observed many times. This chain connects TRBV19 to TRBJ1-2; tentative D call: TRBD1 (6 bases). There are 17 residues in the CDR3. Per the germline V gene, CDR1 is LNHDA and CDR2 is SQIVND (reference sequence). V shed 6 bases and J shed 3 bases, with 23 bases lying between them. CDR3 nucleotides: TGTGCCAGTAGCTATAACCCAGACAGGCAGAACCACTATGGCTACACCTTC. Translation gives CASSYNPDRQNHYGYTF.

This clone came up once. The rearrangement joins TRBV18 to TRBJ2-7, with D perhaps matching TRBD1 or TRBD2 (5 bases each). The germline gives CDR1 KGHSH, CDR2 LQKENI. CDR3 size: 15 residues. Trimming stripped 3 bases from V and 6 bases from J, with 18 bases between. This CDR3 reads CASSPTVVPGTEQYF. CDR3 coding DNA: TGTGCCAGCTCACCGACGGTGGTGCCGGGGACCGAGCAGTACTTC.

The chain is built from TRBV9 and TRBJ1-1; 7 bases are a match to TRBD1. CDR1 and CDR2 from the germline V gene are SGDLS and YYNGEE. V gave up 3 bases and J gave up 10 bases; unmatched junction bases: 15. The CDR3 has 15 residues. CDR3 amino acids: CASSGDDRASAGAFF. CDR3 in DNA: TGTGCCAGCAGCGGAGACGACAGGGCCTCCGCGGGAGCTTTCTTT.

The V and J genes are TRBV18 and TRBJ1-6; D possibly corresponds to TRBD1 (6 bases). Trimming took off 5 bases at V and 3 bases at J, with 11 bases between the two ends. CDR3 length: 15 amino acids. Looked up from germline, CDR1 is KGHSH and CDR2 is LQKENI. The CDR3 loop reads CASSSRQDYNSPLHF. The CDR3 DNA sequence: TGTGCCAGCTCATCCCGACAGGACTATAATTCACCCCTCCACTTT.

The genes are TRBV27 and TRBJ1-6, with D perhaps TRBD1 (6 bases). Deletions cut 0 bases from V and 7 bases from J, with 10 bases between. The CDR3 has 15 amino acids. Germline V gene sequence: CDR1 MNHEY, CDR2 SMNVEV (reference sequence). CDR3 protein: CASSLSRGANSPLHF. CDR3 in DNA: TGTGCCAGCAGTTTATCGCGGGGGGCGAATTCACCCCTCCACTTT.

CDR3 loop: CASSKQGMYGYTF. CDR3 in DNA: TGTGCCAGCAGTAAACAGGGGATGTATGGCTACACCTTC. This chain links TRBV6-5 with TRBJ1-2; 7 bases agree with TRBD1. CDR1 is MNHEY, CDR2 SVGAGI, per germline. V shed 5 bases and J 5 bases; nucleotides not matched to a gene: 5. The CDR3 is made up of 13 amino acids.

The V call is TRBV12-2, the J call TRBJ2-7; no check of the table's D call, TRBD1, against the DNA was made. TRBV12-2 is described as a pseudogene. The CDR3 consists of 16 residues. The CDR3 sequence: CASRLEGHPPRNEQYF. DNA for the CDR3: TGTGCAAGTCGCTTAGAGGGACACCCACCGAGGAACGAGCAGTACTTC.

The chain employs TRBV7-2 and TRBJ1-3; maybe TRBD1 (5 bases). The CDR3 sequence is 14 residues long. Germline-derived CDR1 and CDR2 are SGHTA and FQGNSA. Trimming cost V 8 bases and J 0 bases, with 11 bases left between them. This CDR3 is CASASQGSGNTIYF. CDR3 bases: TGTGCCAGCGCCTCTCAGGGCTCTGGAAACACCATATATTTT.

The chain employs TRBV7-9 and TRBJ1-4; D is undetermined. V gave up 1 base and J gave up 5 bases, with 5 bases separating them. This CDR3 has 13 amino acids. CDR1 is SEHNR, CDR2 FQNEAQ, per germline (reference sequence). CDR3 sequence (DNA): TGTGCCAGCAGCTTAGAGGCAAATGAAAAACTGTTTTTT. Its protein is CASSLEANEKLFF.

The chain has TRBV14 and TRBJ2-2, with TRBD1 matching over 8 bases. V shed 4 bases, J shed 5 bases, and the junction held 6 bases outside the gene matches. In germline, CDR1 is SGHDN, CDR2 FVKESK. The CDR3 runs to 15 residues. CDR3 sequence: CASSRRTGRTGELFF. The CDR3 coding sequence is TGTGCCAGCAGCCGAAGGACAGGGCGAACCGGGGAGCTGTTTTTT.

This chain links TRBV18 with TRBJ2-1, with 7 bases that match TRBD2. This CDR3 comprises 15 residues. The germline gives CDR1 KGHSH, CDR2 LQKENI. V was clipped by 4 bases and J by 4 bases; unmatched bases: 7. The CDR3 coding sequence is TGTGCCAGCTCACGAGGACTAGAACCTTACAATGAGCAGTTCTTC. Amino acid sequence: CASSRGLEPYNEQFF.

Points on this clone: Other nucleotide sequences in the sample specify the same CDR3. The chain combines TRBV28 with TRBJ2-3; 8 bases map to TRBD2. Germline lookup yields CDR1 MDHEN and CDR2 SYDVKM. This CDR3 region has 15 residues. Trimming at V came to 1 base and at J to 1 base, leaving 1 base not matched to a gene. The CDR3 bases are TGTGCCAGCAGTTTATCGGGGGGGGGCACAGATACGCAGTATTTT. It encodes CASSLSGGGTDTQYF.

As for this clone: Other DNA sequences in this sample translate to the same CDR3. The rearrangement links TRBV10-2 to TRBJ1-2; D is ambiguous. The V gene lost 9 bases and the J gene lost 1 base, with 9 bases spanning the gap. Germline CDR1 and CDR2: WSHSY and SAAADI. The CDR3 is made up of 12 amino acids. CDR3 sequence (DNA): TGCGCCAGTTCGGGCAGTAACTATGGCTACACCTTC. As protein: CASSGSNYGYTF.

The chain has TRBV30 and TRBJ1-5, with TRBD1 matching over 7 bases. The V gene's germline CDR1 is GTSNPN and CDR2 SVGIG (reference sequence). The V segment lost 7 bases and the J segment 0 bases; nucleotides outside the gene matches: 3. The CDR3 totals 13 residues. CDR3 DNA sequence: TGTGCCTACGACAGGGATAGCAATCAGCCCCAGCATTTT. It codes for CAYDRDSNQPQHF.

The genes are TRBV5-8 and TRBJ2-1; TRBD2 matches at 8 bases. The CDR3 spans 15 residues. V shed 6 bases and J 5 bases; nucleotides not matched to a gene: 10. The V gene's germline CDR1 is SGHTS and CDR2 YDEGEE. The CDR3 bases are TGTGCCAGCACGGAAGCGGGAGAGGCCCACAATGAGCAGTTCTTC. Its translation is CASTEAGEAHNEQFF.

This chain uses TRBV2 with TRBJ2-7; no firm D call. The CDR3 is 13 residues long. V lost 2 bases to trimming and J lost 5 bases, with 10 bases between them. Germline values: CDR1 SNHLY, CDR2 FYNNEI. The CDR3 sequence is CASSELGQHEQYF. The CDR3 nucleotides read TGTGCCAGCAGTGAACTCGGCCAGCACGAGCAGTACTTC.